The T cell receptor beta chain described here comes from a study of early T cells in non-severe SARS-CoV-2 infection. TCRdb recomputed calls from the 5' RACE reads with MiXCR, one row per CDR3 protein. In the table there are 75,000 to 90,000 distinct CDR3 sequences, more than 13% of which are singletons. This clonotype was seen ten or more times. Trimming pared 2 bases from V and 11 bases from J, leaving 10 bases between. The CDR3 extends over 11 amino acids. Germline CDR1 SGHNT, CDR2 YYREEE (reference sequence). This receptor was identified in an adult who was a healthcare worker with PCR-confirmed SARS-CoV-2 infection or an uninfected control (not recorded which). Sample: whole blood. The chain uses TRBV5-4 and TRBJ1-2; maybe TRBD1 (5 bases). The CDR3 DNA follows: TGTGCCAGCAGCTTAGGACAAGCTTACACCTTC. As protein: CASSLGQAYTF.